This TCR beta chain was identified during a study of blood T cell repertoires in COVID-19. At the level of the study: Acute and convalescent COVID-19 specimens originated in the United States, Italy and Spain. The analysed material was cDNA or gDNA that came from T cells, B-cell-depleted T cells, or PBMCs.

The CDR3 is 17 residues long. Trimming pared 4 bases from V and 7 bases from J, leaving 22 bases between. Methods used by the authors: Nucleated cell number was recorded as an estimate derived from reference gene primer amplification. Assay used: immunoSEQ multiplex PCR; TCRdb lists only in-frame clones, some missing. The DNA gave D and trimming, while V, J and clone size come from that table. The sample has about 280,000 clones; approximately 83% are singletons. The chain is built from TRBV23-1 and TRBJ1-4, with a possible D match to TRBD1 (6 bases). TRBV23-1 is an ORF for which the function is uncertain. Material for sequencing was peripheral blood. The TCR was taken from a woman in her 30s who had recovered from COVID-19. In nucleotides, the CDR3 is TGCGCCAGCAGTCCAGAAAGAAAGGGACAAATGACTGAAAAACTGTTTTTT. The encoded protein is CASSPERKGQMTEKLFF.